Listed below are T cell receptor beta chains from one sample, sequenced in a study of blood T cells in healthy people across ages. Each CDR3 protein gets one entry after TCRdb re-called the 5' RACE reads with MiXCR. The repertoire consists of roughly 1,500,000 distinct CDR3 sequences, with around 35% occurring once and the leading ten covering about 11%. Sample: blood. These TCRs come from a woman younger than 45 in good health. Each CDR3 is given with its conserved first and last residue. A D gene is named only where the DNA matches it firmly. Expanded clones get a size class; other rows say once, few or many, or leave the size out.

j_call,clone_size,v_call,d_call,cdr3_nt,cdr3_aa
TRBJ1-2,NA,TRBV12-3/TRBV12-4,NA,TGTGCCAGCAGTTTCAGGACAAACTATGGCTACACCTTC,CASSFRTNYGYTF
TRBJ2-3,few,TRBV20-1,TRBD2,TGCAGTGCTAGATCCGGACTAGTTCCTGGCACAGATACGCAGTATTTT,CSARSGLVPGTDTQYF
TRBJ1-1,NA,TRBV5-1,TRBD1,TGCGCCAGCAGCCCGGAACAGGGGGCGGTTGGAAACACTGAAGCTTTCTTT,CASSPEQGAVGNTEAFF
TRBJ1-1,few,TRBV25-1,TRBD1,TGTGCCAGCAGGGCGGACAGGGTGGGCACTGAAGCTTTCTTT,CASRADRVGTEAFF
TRBJ2-3,few,TRBV3-1,TRBD1,TGTGCCAGCAGACCCGGGACAGTGTTTGTACCAGATACGCAGTATTTT,CASRPGTVFVPDTQYF
TRBJ1-2,few,TRBV4-1,NA,TGCGCCAGCAGCCAAGATATGTGGAGGCTAAAGCATGGCTACACCTTC,CASSQDMWRLKHGYTF
TRBJ2-1,NA,TRBV9,NA,TGTGCCAGCAGCGCTGACGCCTCGGGAGTATCCTACGATGAGCAGTTCTTC,CASSADASGVSYDEQFF
TRBJ2-1,many,TRBV4-1,NA,TGCGCCAGCAGCTCGCGGGAATACAATGAGCAGTTCTTC,CASSSREYNEQFF
TRBJ2-5,NA,TRBV6-5,NA,TGTGCCAGCACTAGATACAAGGATTCCTACAATGAGCAGTACTTC,CASTRYKDSYNEQYF
TRBJ2-7,NA,TRBV12-3/TRBV12-4,TRBD2,TGTGCCAGCAGTTTATGGCGGACTAGCGGGGTCGAGCAGTACTTC,CASSLWRTSGVEQYF
TRBJ2-1,NA,TRBV3-1,TRBD2,TGTGCCAGCAGCCCACGAGCGGGAGCGGCTTACAATGAGCAGTTCTTC,CASSPRAGAAYNEQFF
TRBJ2-3,many,TRBV6-6,NA,TGTGCCAGCAGTTACTCAGGACGGCAAGATACGCAGTATTTT,CASSYSGRQDTQYF
TRBJ2-3,many,TRBV5-1,NA,TGCGCCAGCTGGCTCCCGGGGGAAGATACGCAGTATTTT,CASWLPGEDTQYF
TRBJ2-1,few,TRBV24-1,NA,TGTGCCACCAGTAAGACGGGGCCTGCCGTCAATGAGCAGTTCTTC,CATSKTGPAVNEQFF
TRBJ2-1,few,TRBV30,NA,TGTGCCTGGAATCTTGAGTATTTGGGCAATGAGCAGTTCTTC,CAWNLEYLGNEQFF
TRBJ2-7,NA,TRBV7-9,NA,TGTGCCAGCAGCTTTATTATCGAATCGGACGAGCAGTACTTC,CASSFIIESDEQYF
TRBJ2-1,few,TRBV29-1,TRBD2,TGCAGTGGAGGACTAGTGGCCCAAGGTGAGCAGTTCTTC,CSGGLVAQGEQFF
TRBJ2-7,many,TRBV3-1,NA,TGTGCCAGCAGCCGACAGGTTTTCTACGAGCAGTACTTC,CASSRQVFYEQYF
TRBJ1-1,NA,TRBV7-9,NA,TGTGCCAGCAGCCAAGCTAGGGAAGGCACTGGAGCTTTCTTT,CASSQAREGTGAFF
TRBJ2-5,NA,TRBV11-2,TRBD1,TGTGCCAGCAGCTCGGGACAGGGGGCGAGGGTCGGGGAAGAGACCCAGTACTTC,CASSSGQGARVGEETQYF
TRBJ2-3,many,TRBV9,TRBD2,TGTGCCAGCAGCGCCGGACTAGCGGGAGTCGTATCAGATACGCAGTATTTT,CASSAGLAGVVSDTQYF
TRBJ2-7,few,TRBV7-9,NA,TGTGCCAGCAGTAAAGGGGGGCTATACGAGCAGTACTTC,CASSKGGLYEQYF
TRBJ2-3,NA,TRBV7-9,TRBD2,TGTGCCAGCAGCGCCGGGACTAGCGGGAGGTATGGCCGGACAGATACGCAGTATTTT,CASSAGTSGRYGRTDTQYF
TRBJ2-1,few,TRBV6-1,TRBD2,TGTGCCAGCAGTGAAGCTAGCGGGAGGGCCGATGAGCAGTTCTTC,CASSEASGRADEQFF
TRBJ2-7,NA,TRBV7-2,TRBD2,TGTGCCAGCAGCTTAGGAGGGCTAGCGGGAGGGCCAGCCGAGCAGTACTTC,CASSLGGLAGGPAEQYF
TRBJ1-1,few,TRBV6-6,NA,TGTGCCAGCACCACCTGGGAAGGGAACACTGAAGCTTTCTTT,CASTTWEGNTEAFF